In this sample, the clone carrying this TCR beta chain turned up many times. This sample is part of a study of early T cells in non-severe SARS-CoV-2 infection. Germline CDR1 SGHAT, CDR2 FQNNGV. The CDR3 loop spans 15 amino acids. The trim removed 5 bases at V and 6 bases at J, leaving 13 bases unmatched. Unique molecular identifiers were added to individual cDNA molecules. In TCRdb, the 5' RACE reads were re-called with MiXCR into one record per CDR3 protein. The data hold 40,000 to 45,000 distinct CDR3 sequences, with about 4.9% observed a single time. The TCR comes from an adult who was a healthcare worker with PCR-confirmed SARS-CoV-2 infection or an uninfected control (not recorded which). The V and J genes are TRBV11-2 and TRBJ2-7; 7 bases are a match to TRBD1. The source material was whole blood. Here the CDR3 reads CASSPDRDQSSEQYF. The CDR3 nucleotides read TGTGCCAGCAGCCCTGACAGGGATCAGTCGAGCGAGCAGTACTTC. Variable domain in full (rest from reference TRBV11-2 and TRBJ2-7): EAGVAQSPRYKIIEKRQSVAFWCNPISGHATLYWYQQILGQGPKLLIQFQNNGVVDDSQLPKDRFSAERLKGVDSTLKIQPAKLEDSAVYLCASSPDRDQSSEQYFGPGTRLTVT.